These 10 T cell receptor beta chains were all obtained from the same sample, sequenced in a study of T-cell reconstitution after alpha-beta-depleted transplantation in children. Unique molecular identifiers were used to barcode this TCRbeta library. TCRdb ran MiXCR on the PCR reads and lists one entry per CDR3 protein. The table has roughly 350,000 distinct CDR3 sequences, 10% seen once. The sequencing used PBMCs from the stem cell graft donor, collected from the stem cell graft. The receptors here all came from a human donor who donated a stem cell graft to a child with acute lymphoblastic leukemia.

This rearrangement joins TRBV13 to TRBJ2-3; no clear D. Germline V gene sequence: CDR1 PRHDT, CDR2 FYEKMQ (reference sequence). This CDR3 has 16 amino acids. The V and J ends lost 2 bases and 6 bases respectively, with 18 bases between them. The CDR3 DNA reads TGTGCCAGCAGCTTAATCGGGCTGAAGAAGGGTGATACGCAGTATTTT. Amino acid sequence: CASSLIGLKKGDTQYF.

The J gene is TRBJ2-3, the V gene TRBV5-4; TRBD2 might be the D (6 bases). V gave up 4 bases and J gave up 0 bases, with 12 bases separating them. CDR1 SGHNT and CDR2 YYREEE come from the germline V gene (reference sequence). This CDR3 contains 15 residues. This CDR3 is CASSAGSFSTDTQYF. The CDR3 region has the DNA TGTGCCAGCAGCGCGGGATCATTTAGCACAGATACGCAGTATTTT.

This clonotype was detected only a few times. DNA of the CDR3: TGTGCCAGCAGTTTAGGGGGCGCAGGGCCTGAAGCTTTCTTT. This translates into CASSLGGAGPEAFF. This chain links TRBV28 with TRBJ1-1, with a weak D call TRBD1 (6 bases). The CDR3 has 14 residues. Trimming removed 2 bases from V and 6 bases from J, with 13 bases in between. Germline CDR1 is MDHEN and CDR2 is SYDVKM. The whole variable domain, remainder taken from reference TRBV28 and TRBJ1-1, is DVKVTQSSRYLVKRTGEKVFLECVQDMDHENMFWYRQDPGLGLRLIYFSYDVKMKEKGDIPEGYSVSREKKERFSLILESASTNQTSMYLCASSLGGAGPEAFFGQGTRLTVV.

In its sample, this clonotype was seen a few times. J is TRBJ2-7 and V is TRBV2, with a tentative D call TRBD2 (5 bases). The CDR3 consists of 14 residues. Per germline, CDR1 SNHLY and CDR2 FYNNEI. V lost 8 bases and J lost 0, with 14 bases in between. CDR3 DNA sequence: TGTGCCAGCCGGAATCCGGGGTCCTCCTACGAGCAGTACTTC. It is translated as CASRNPGSSYEQYF.

This clonotype was picked up many times. The chain recombines TRBV29-1 with TRBJ2-1; TRBD2 aligns across 9 bases. Trimming took 4 bases from V and 3 from J; bases not matched to a gene: 4. The CDR3 runs to 14 residues. The V gene's germline CDR1 is SQVTM and CDR2 ANQGSEA. CDR3 in DNA: TGCAGCGTTGCCGGGACTAGCCTCTACAATGAGCAGTTCTTC. This sequence encodes CSVAGTSLYNEQFF.

This clonotype was detected only a few times. The CDR3 is CASSRGDVRLYEQYF. In nucleotides, the CDR3 is TGTGCCAGCAGCAGGGGGGATGTTAGGCTCTACGAGCAGTACTTC. The genes are TRBV13 and TRBJ2-7, with D possibly called TRBD1 or TRBD2 (6 bases each). Germline V gene data show CDR1 as PRHDT and CDR2 as FYEKMQ (reference sequence). The V gene lost 5 bases and the J gene lost 3 bases, with 17 bases spanning the gap. The CDR3 has 15 residues.

This clonotype occurred a few times. The chain links TRBV7-9 to TRBJ2-1; D is ambiguous. This CDR3 region has 15 residues. The germline V gene encodes CDR1 SEHNR and CDR2 FQNEAQ (reference sequence). The V end was cut by 0 bases, the J end by 5 bases, with 11 bases between. The CDR3 DNA reads TGTGCCAGCAGCTTAGCCCCCACAACTCACAATGAGCAGTTCTTC. Its protein product is CASSLAPTTHNEQFF. Using reference TRBV7-9 and TRBJ2-1 for the parts outside the CDR3, the full variable domain is DTGVSQNPRHKITKRGQNVTFRCDPISEHNRLYWYRQTLGQGPEFLTYFQNEAQLEKSRLLSDRFSAERPKGSFSTLEIQRTEQGDSAMYLCASSLAPTTHNEQFFGPGTRLTVL.

In this sample, this clonotype turned up a few times. The V gene is TRBV28, the J gene TRBJ1-6; D is possibly TRBD1 (5 bases). Trimming took off 5 bases at V and 13 bases at J, with 12 bases between the two ends. CDR1 is MDHEN, CDR2 SYDVKM, per germline. The CDR3 is 12 residues long. The CDR3, as DNA: TGTGCCAGCAGTCCGGGGCCGGGGCCCCTCCACTTT. Translating gives CASSPGPGPLHF. Based on the CDR3 plus reference TRBV28 and TRBJ1-6, the full variable domain is DVKVTQSSRYLVKRTGEKVFLECVQDMDHENMFWYRQDPGLGLRLIYFSYDVKMKEKGDIPEGYSVSREKKERFSLILESASTNQTSMYLCASSPGPGPLHFGNGTRLTVT.

The chain joins TRBV30 to TRBJ2-7; TRBD2 aligns across 7 bases. The CDR3 contains 12 residues. V lost 4 bases, J lost 3 bases, and 3 bases stayed unmatched. Germline V lookup: CDR1 GTSNPN, CDR2 SVGIG (reference sequence). CDR3 sequence reads: CAWNTGGYEQYF. For the CDR3, the DNA is TGTGCCTGGAATACGGGAGGCTACGAGCAGTACTTC.

This clonotype was counted between two and nine times. The chain employs TRBV15 and TRBJ2-6; TRBD2 agrees at 8 bases. Trimming removed 1 base from V and 2 bases from J; junction bases left unmatched: 1. This CDR3 spans 16 amino acids. Germline-derived CDR1 and CDR2 are LNHNV and YYDKDF (reference sequence). In DNA form, the CDR3 reads TGTGCCACCAGCAGAGCAGCGGGGGCTGGGGCCAACGTCCTGACTTTC. Protein: CATSRAAGAGANVLTF.